This T cell receptor beta chain was found in a study of cytotoxic CD8 clonotypes in ibrutinib-treated CLL. The wider study: Partial response was seen in approximately 25 patients and complete response in 2; after median approximately 68 months, approximately 15 stayed remitted, about 12 progressed.

Per the germline V gene, CDR1 is SQVTM and CDR2 is ANQGSEA. This CDR3 spans 10 amino acids. The V and J ends lost 7 bases and 4 bases respectively, with 7 bases between them. Here immunoSEQ multiplex PCR was the method, and the copy in TCRdb shows in-frame clones only, minus some. The table includes 20,000 to 30,000 clones, just under 70% detected once. This receptor was identified in a human donor with chronic lymphocytic leukemia. This specimen consisted of PBMCs, obtained after 24 months of ibrutinib treatment. The chain is built from TRBV29-1 and TRBJ1-1; no reliable D call. The CDR3 DNA sequence: TGCAGCGCGGCAGCCACTGAAGCTTTCTTT. Residues: CSAAATEAFF.